The 17 T cell receptor beta chains below all came from one sample that was sequenced in a study of blood T cells in healthy people across ages (dated by TCRdb to the mid-2010s). The library came from 5' RACE. Sequenced using an Illumina HiSeq 2500. The second PCR ran for about 7 to 11 cycles and used a J-beta primer mix along with a sample-barcoded 5' primer. TCRdb reran the public reads through fastp at Q25 and MiXCR, keeping productive beta chains. All rows with the same CDR3 protein become a single entry with the most common DNA and genes. This sample is represented by about 1,600,000 distinct CDR3 sequences; 42% of them were singletons. Of the sample, 7% to 9% is held by the ten largest clones. The sequenced material came from blood. Receptors originate from a woman aged 18 to 35 in good health.

This clonotype was detected once. This chain links TRBV24-1 with TRBJ2-1; D remains ambiguous. The tail of the sequence fits TRBJ2-7 better, so the J call may be wrong. Germline V gene lookup returns CDR1 KGHDR and CDR2 SFDVKD. The CDR3 runs to 14 residues. CDR3 sequence reads: CATSDLGVGNEQYF. The CDR3 region has the DNA TGTGCCACCAGTGATTTGGGGGTGGGGAATGAGCAGTACTTC.

This sequence joins TRBV20-1 and TRBJ1-1, with D possibly TRBD1 on 5 matching bases. V dropped 5 bases and J dropped 4 bases, with 20 bases sitting between them. Germline V gives CDR1 DFQATT, CDR2 SNEGSKA (reference sequence). The CDR3 is 15 residues long. The CDR3 protein is CSAYPRSGGFTEAFF. The CDR3 nucleotides are TGCAGTGCTTACCCCAGATCCGGGGGGTTCACTGAAGCTTTCTTT.

A word on this clonotype: One end of the junction fails to match germline, which may point to a read error. J is TRBJ1-2 and V is TRBV3-1; 8 bases fit TRBD1. CDR1 and CDR2 (germline): LGHDT, YNNKEL (reference sequence). The CDR3 consists of 15 residues. CDR3 sequence reads: CASNQDSGQGYGYTF. The CDR3 nucleotides are TGTGCCAGCAACCAAGATAGCGGACAGGGCTATGGCTACACCTTC.

The chain combines TRBV7-7 with TRBJ2-1; possibly TRBD2 for D (6 bases). Germline V lookup: CDR1 SSHAT, CDR2 FNYEAQ (reference sequence). CDR3 length: 13 residues. CDR3 bases: TGTGCTAGCGGCTTTGGGCCTCTCAATGAGCAGTTCTTC. Translated, it gives CASGFGPLNEQFF.

The DNA of the CDR3 is TGTGCCAGCCTAGACAGGGGCCCCTACGAGCAGTACTTC. Its protein is CASLDRGPYEQYF. The chain joins TRBV2 to TRBJ2-7; 8 nucleotides line up with TRBD1. The ends lost 8 bases at V and 2 bases at J; junction bases unmatched: 5. In germline, CDR1 is SNHLY, CDR2 FYNNEI. The CDR3 has 13 amino acids.

This clonotype was detected a few times. V usage is TRBV5-5 and J usage is TRBJ2-3; D perhaps matches TRBD1 (5 bases). Germline V gene data show CDR1 as SGHKS and CDR2 as YYEKEE (reference sequence). The CDR3 totals 16 residues. V dropped 1 base and J dropped 8 bases, with 20 bases sitting between them. The CDR3 bases are TGTGCCAGCAGCTTGTATCCGGACACTTGGGCAGGTACGCAGTATTTT. Amino acid sequence: CASSLYPDTWAGTQYF. Complete variable domain (other parts from reference TRBV5-5 and TRBJ2-3): DAGVTQSPTHLIKTRGQQVTLRCSPISGHKSVSWYQQVLGQGPQFIFQYYEKEERGRGNFPDRFSARQFPNYSSELNVNALLLGDSALYLCASSLYPDTWAGTQYFGPGTRLTVL.

In the case of this clonotype: Being one base from a much bigger clone, this may be a read error. This chain connects TRBV10-3 to TRBJ2-1; 8 nucleotides align to TRBD2. Judging by the DNA end, TRBJ2-7 fits better; the J call may be wrong. Per germline, CDR1 ENHRY and CDR2 SYGVKD. The CDR3 runs 15 residues. The CDR3 region has the DNA TGTGCCATCAGAGACAGCGGGGGCTCCTACAATGAGCAGTACTTC. Protein sequence: CAIRDSGGSYNEQYF.

This rearrangement joins TRBV5-1 to TRBJ2-7, with TRBD2 identical over 10 bases. Germline V gives CDR1 SGHRS, CDR2 YFSETQ. This CDR3 contains 16 residues. Trimming removed 4 bases from V and 1 base from J; junction bases left unmatched: 8. The CDR3 loop reads CASSGGLAGDSYEQYF. CDR3 nucleotides: TGCGCCAGCAGCGGGGGGCTAGCGGGGGATTCCTACGAGCAGTACTTC.

This chain links TRBV3-1 with TRBJ2-7, with D possibly matching TRBD2 (8 bases). Trimming cost V 4 bases and J 1 base, with 20 bases left between them. The CDR3 sequence is 17 residues long. Germline V CDR1 and CDR2: LGHDT, YNNKEL (reference sequence). Here the CDR3 reads CASSPPRGSGGSYEQYF. The CDR3 DNA reads TGTGCCAGCAGCCCCCCCAGGGGGAGCGGGGGTTCCTACGAGCAGTACTTC.

This clonotype was seen only a few times. The gene calls are TRBV6-2 or TRBV6-3 and TRBJ2-3; D is undetermined. CDR1 is MNHEY and CDR2 is SVGEGT in the germline V gene. The CDR3 extends over 14 amino acids. V lost 2 bases to trimming and J lost 6 bases, with 12 bases between them. The CDR3 DNA sequence: TGTGCCAGCAGTTACAGGTCGCCTGGGGATACGCAGTATTTT. As protein: CASSYRSPGDTQYF.

This chain uses TRBV6-5 with TRBJ1-4, with a possible D match to TRBD1 (6 bases). Looked up from germline, CDR1 is MNHEY and CDR2 is SVGAGI. Deletions cut 4 bases from V and 6 bases from J, with 9 bases between. This CDR3 has 13 residues. This CDR3 is CASSSDSYEKLFF. Written as DNA, the CDR3 is TGTGCCAGCAGTTCGGACAGTTATGAAAAACTGTTTTTT.

The rearrangement joins TRBV21-1 to TRBJ2-7; TRBD1 is the table's D call and was not checked against the DNA. TRBV21-1 is an annotated pseudogene. This CDR3 contains 15 residues. The CDR3 DNA is TGTGCCAGCAGCAAAGAGGCAGGGGTTGAATACGAGCAGTACTTC. Translating it yields CASSKEAGVEYEQYF.

CDR3 in amino acids: CASSLASSGSRNEQFF. For the CDR3, the DNA is TGTGCCAGCAGCTTAGCGTCTAGCGGGAGTCGAAATGAGCAGTTCTTC. V usage is TRBV7-2 and J usage is TRBJ2-1; 10 positions agree with TRBD2. Germline CDR1 SGHTA, CDR2 FQGNSA. The CDR3 is 16 amino acids. The ends lost 0 bases at V and 7 bases at J; junction bases unmatched: 6.

The chain has TRBV9 and TRBJ1-6; D unresolved. Germline V lookup: CDR1 SGDLS, CDR2 YYNGEE. This CDR3 contains 15 residues. Trimming stripped 7 bases from V and 8 bases from J, with 19 bases between. Here the CDR3 DNA reads TGTGCCAGCCAACTGGGATGGGGAGGTGATTCACCCCTCCACTTT. This translates into CASQLGWGGDSPLHF. The complete variable domain, with remaining parts taken from reference TRBV9 and TRBJ1-6, reads DSGVTQTPKHLITATGQRVTLRCSPRSGDLSVYWYQQSLDQGLQFLIQYYNGEERAKGNILERFSAQQFPDLHSELNLSSLELGDSALYFCASQLGWGGDSPLHFGNGTRLTVT.

The chain uses TRBV6-5 and TRBJ2-5; 9 bases align to TRBD1. The DNA matches TRBJ2-7 better at its end, which makes the J call doubtful. The germline V gene encodes CDR1 MNHEY and CDR2 SVGAGI. This CDR3 comprises 12 residues. Here the CDR3 reads CASSGTGNEQYF. In DNA, the CDR3 is TGTGCCAGCTCCGGGACAGGGAACGAGCAGTACTTC.

This clonotype was counted between two and nine times. CDR3 region: CATSSGHTEAFF. CDR3 bases: TGTGCCACCAGCTCCGGACACACTGAAGCTTTCTTT. The gene calls are TRBV15 and TRBJ1-1, with D uncertain. Germline assignment: CDR1 LNHNV and CDR2 YYDKDF (reference sequence). V was trimmed by 5 bases and J by 3 bases, leaving 7 bases between them. The CDR3 is made up of 12 amino acids.

The chain uses TRBV25-1 and TRBJ1-2, with TRBD1 matching over 7 bases. There are 12 residues in the CDR3. Germline assignment: CDR1 MGHDK and CDR2 SYGVNS. V shed 7 bases, J shed 3 bases, and the junction held 2 bases outside the gene matches. The CDR3: CASIGTDYGYTF. The CDR3 DNA reads as TGTGCCAGCATCGGGACAGACTATGGCTACACCTTC.